This passage covers 24 T cell receptor beta chains from one sample sequenced in a study of T-cell memory formation after mild COVID-19. MiXCR was run by TCRdb on the 5' RACE reads, yielding one entry per CDR3 protein. Among roughly 600,000 distinct CDR3 sequences listed, roughly 18% were seen once. Material for sequencing was PBMCs or a T cell subset sorted from them (not recorded which). These receptors all stem from an adult woman who had mild COVID-19 (a few samples of this study predate the infection). Cell type and time point are not known.

This clonotype has more than one count but fewer than ten. The chain joins TRBV10-3 to TRBJ1-1; no firm D call. The CDR3 covers 16 residues. With 0 bases removed from V and 8 bases from J, the gap between germline ends came to 19 bases. Germline assignment: CDR1 ENHRY and CDR2 SYGVKD. In nucleotides, the CDR3 is TGTGCCATCAGTGAGTCGCGGAGCGGGTCGATCGGGGAAGCTTTCTTT. Protein: CAISESRSGSIGEAFF.

This clonotype occurred a few times. This rearrangement joins TRBV20-1 to TRBJ1-2; D is undetermined. This CDR3 is 11 amino acids long. V was shortened by 5 bases and J by 8 bases, with 12 bases between the two germline ends. Germline V gives CDR1 DFQATT, CDR2 SNEGSKA (reference sequence). The CDR3 region is CSASGSGGYTF. The CDR3 DNA reads TGCAGTGCTTCCGGATCGGGAGGCTACACCTTC.

Ten or more counts support this clonotype. The V call is TRBV5-1, the J call TRBJ2-1; 8 bases agree with TRBD1. CDR1 and CDR2 from the germline V gene are SGHRS and YFSETQ. CDR3 length: 13 residues. The J segment lost 4 bases and the V segment lost 5 bases, leaving 2 bases of the junction unmatched. The DNA of the CDR3 is TGCGCCAGCAGTAACAGGGGGTACAATGAGCAGTTCTTC. This sequence encodes CASSNRGYNEQFF.

In this sample, this clonotype turned up a few times. The rearrangement uses TRBV7-6 and TRBJ1-3, with no clear D. The V gene lost 8 bases and the J gene lost 0 bases, with 8 bases spanning the gap. The CDR3 runs 13 residues. Germline values: CDR1 SGHVS, CDR2 FNYEAQ. The CDR3 region is CASWSFSGNTIYF. The CDR3 DNA reads as TGTGCCAGCTGGTCCTTCTCTGGAAACACCATATATTTT.

This clonotype has ten or more counts. The chain links TRBV5-5 to TRBJ1-2; no clear D gene. In germline, CDR1 is SGHKS, CDR2 YYEKEE (reference sequence). This CDR3 comprises 13 residues. Trimming took 2 bases from V and 4 from J, leaving 9 bases between them. The CDR3 region is CASSFPGGYGYTF. The CDR3 DNA reads as TGTGCCAGCAGCTTTCCGGGAGGCTATGGCTACACCTTC.

This clonotype was counted many times. The chain couples TRBV5-1 to TRBJ1-2, with D uncertain. The CDR3 runs to 13 residues. Germline loops: CDR1 SGHRS, CDR2 YFSETQ. With 0 bases removed from V and 6 bases from J, the gap between germline ends came to 9 bases. The CDR3, as DNA: TGCGCCAGCAGCTTGGACAGCCTCGATGGCTACACCTTC. It is translated as CASSLDSLDGYTF.

Many counts were recorded for this clonotype. The chain couples TRBV4-1 to TRBJ2-1, with 9 bases fitting TRBD2. This CDR3 has 16 residues. Germline CDR1 and CDR2: MGHRA and YSYEKL. Trimming removed 0 bases from V and 6 bases from J; junction bases left unmatched: 6. The CDR3 DNA follows: TGCGCCAGCAGCCAAGAGCGCGGGGGGGCCCTCAATGAGCAGTTCTTC. It encodes CASSQERGGALNEQFF.

The chain has TRBV10-3 and TRBJ2-3; D remains unclear. The germline V gene encodes CDR1 ENHRY and CDR2 SYGVKD. The CDR3 runs 12 residues. Deletions cut 2 bases from V and 2 bases from J, with 2 bases between. CDR3 nucleotide sequence: TGTGCCATCAGTGAGATCACAGATACGCAGTATTTT. It yields the protein CAISEITDTQYF.

This clonotype was counted between two and nine times. This chain links TRBV15 with TRBJ2-2; D is perhaps TRBD2 (8 bases). Deletions cut 0 bases from V and 4 bases from J, with 30 bases between. In germline, CDR1 is LNHNV, CDR2 YYDKDF (reference sequence). The length of the CDR3 is 22 residues. In DNA, the CDR3 is TGTGCCACCAGCAGAGACAGTGGGATTCGGGGGGGGTCACACAGGGGCACCGGGGAGCTGTTTTTT. Encoded protein: CATSRDSGIRGGSHRGTGELFF.

This clonotype was seen a handful of times. The genes are TRBV4-1 and TRBJ1-5, with 9 bases identical to TRBD1. Trimming cost V 4 bases and J 4 bases; bases outside gene matches: 5. CDR1 and CDR2 (germline): MGHRA, YSYEKL. CDR3 size: 15 residues. CDR3 sequence: CASSLTGGPNQPQHF. DNA of the CDR3: TGCGCCAGCAGCCTTACAGGGGGCCCAAATCAGCCCCAGCATTTT.

The V and J genes are TRBV6-2 or TRBV6-3 and TRBJ2-1, with 8 bases that match TRBD2. J lost 15 bases, V lost 4 bases, and 5 bases had no gene match. This CDR3 spans 11 amino acids. Germline CDR1 reads MNHEY; CDR2 reads SVGEGT. The DNA of the CDR3 is TGTGCCAGCAGTTCCGGACTAGCTCTGTTCTTC. Protein sequence: CASSSGLALFF.

This chain uses TRBV6-2 or TRBV6-3 with TRBJ2-1, with TRBD1 matching over 10 bases. Germline V gene sequence: CDR1 MNHEY, CDR2 SVGEGT. V shed 4 bases, J shed 8 bases, and the junction held 5 bases outside the gene matches. The CDR3 loop spans 14 amino acids. In nucleotides, the CDR3 is TGTGCCAGCAGTTCGGGACAGGGGAAACATGAGCAGTTCTTC. It encodes CASSSGQGKHEQFF.

The genes are TRBV6-2 or TRBV6-3 and TRBJ2-2; D call uncertain. Trimming shortened V by 6 bases and J by 0 bases, and 8 bases separated the two germline ends. The CDR3 sequence is 14 residues long. Germline-derived CDR1 and CDR2 are MNHEY and SVGEGT. This CDR3 is CASRVGTNTGELFF. Here the CDR3 DNA reads TGTGCCAGCAGGGTGGGAACGAACACCGGGGAGCTGTTTTTT.

This clonotype turned up a few times. V is TRBV9 and J is TRBJ2-3; TRBD1 or TRBD2 may be the D gene (6 bases each). V dropped 3 bases and J dropped 4 bases, with 21 bases sitting between them. Per the germline V gene, CDR1 is SGDLS and CDR2 is YYNGEE. The CDR3 is made up of 17 amino acids. This chain's CDR3 is CASSGGSGAGPPDTQYF. DNA of the CDR3: TGTGCCAGCAGCGGAGGGTCAGGGGCGGGGCCCCCAGATACGCAGTATTTT. Drawing the rest from reference TRBV9 and TRBJ2-3, the complete variable domain is DSGVTQTPKHLITATGQRVTLRCSPRSGDLSVYWYQQSLDQGLQFLIQYYNGEERAKGNILERFSAQQFPDLHSELNLSSLELGDSALYFCASSGGSGAGPPDTQYFGPGTRLTVL.

The chain joins TRBV5-1 to TRBJ1-1; D is possibly TRBD1 (6 bases). CDR1 is SGHRS and CDR2 is YFSETQ in the germline V gene. The CDR3 is made up of 13 amino acids. V shed 2 bases and J shed 3 bases, with 8 bases lying between them. The CDR3 nucleotides read TGCGCCAGCAGCTTTGCAGGGGACACTGAAGCTTTCTTT. It yields the protein CASSFAGDTEAFF.

This chain uses TRBV20-1 with TRBJ1-4, with D tentatively TRBD1 (5 bases). CDR3 size: 15 residues. Germline CDR1 and CDR2: DFQATT and SNEGSKA (reference sequence). V was clipped by 2 bases and J by 3 bases, with 13 bases between them. The CDR3, as DNA: TGCAGTGCTAGAAGATACAGGAGACCTAATGAAAAACTGTTTTTT. Its protein product is CSARRYRRPNEKLFF.

This clonotype was observed a few times. The genes are TRBV5-1 and TRBJ1-1; D not resolved. Between the trimmed V and J ends, which lost 9 bases and 10 bases, there was a span of 16 bases. CDR1 SGHRS and CDR2 YFSETQ come from the germline V gene. CDR3 length equals 11 residues. The DNA of the CDR3 is TGCGCCACCGCGCCCCTTGATCGAGCTTTCTTT. This codes for CATAPLDRAFF. Using reference TRBV5-1 and TRBJ1-1 for the parts outside the CDR3, the full variable domain is KAGVTQTPRYLIKTRGQQVTLSCSPISGHRSVSWYQQTPGQGLQFLFEYFSETQRNKGNFPGRFSGRQFSNSRSEMNVSTLELGDSALYLCATAPLDRAFFGQGTRLTVV.

This clonotype was seen only a few times. The chain carries TRBV5-1 and TRBJ1-1, with a tentative D call TRBD1 (5 bases). V was pared by 4 bases and J by 7 bases, with 17 bases between. Germline loops: CDR1 SGHRS, CDR2 YFSETQ. The CDR3 is 14 amino acids. CDR3 protein: CASSVDDRAIEAFF. The CDR3 region has the DNA TGCGCCAGCAGCGTAGATGACAGAGCCATTGAAGCTTTCTTT. The entire variable domain, with the rest obtained from reference TRBV5-1 and TRBJ1-1, is as follows: KAGVTQTPRYLIKTRGQQVTLSCSPISGHRSVSWYQQTPGQGLQFLFEYFSETQRNKGNFPGRFSGRQFSNSRSEMNVSTLELGDSALYLCASSVDDRAIEAFFGQGTRLTVV.

This clonotype was observed a few times. The rearrangement uses TRBV27 and TRBJ2-5, with TRBD2 matching over 12 bases. CDR3 length: 15 residues. V lost 4 bases, J lost 2 bases, and 2 bases stayed unmatched. CDR1 is MNHEY and CDR2 is SMNVEV in the germline V gene (reference sequence). In DNA, the CDR3 is TGTGCCAGCAGTTACGGACTAGCGGGGCAAGAGACCCAGTACTTC. Its translation: CASSYGLAGQETQYF.

This clonotype turned up a few times. This chain joins TRBV6-2 or TRBV6-3 and TRBJ2-1; TRBD2 agrees at 9 bases. CDR3 length: 16 residues. Germline trimming cut 6 bases from V and 9 bases from J; bases unmatched to any gene: 15. Germline-derived CDR1 and CDR2 are MNHEY and SVGEGT. CDR3 DNA: TGTGCCAGCAGCAATAGCGGGAGTGTTGAAGGGGGTGAGCAGTTCTTC. Translated, it gives CASSNSGSVEGGEQFF.

This clonotype is a singleton in its sample. This rearrangement joins TRBV7-8 to TRBJ1-1, with 7 nucleotides matching TRBD1. The CDR3 spans 16 residues. Unmatched junction bases numbered 10, after V lost 5 bases and J lost 1 base. Germline V gives CDR1 SGHVS, CDR2 FQNEAQ. DNA of the CDR3: TGTGCCAGCAGCGCCCCAGGGGGACAACGGAACACTGAAGCTTTCTTT. It translates to CASSAPGGQRNTEAFF.

This rearrangement joins TRBV4-3 to TRBJ1-5; D is unclear. Per the germline V gene, CDR1 is LGHNA and CDR2 is YSLEER. CDR3 length equals 17 residues. V was shortened by 0 bases and J by 2 bases, with 14 bases between the two germline ends. The DNA for the CDR3 is TGCGCCAGCAGCCAAGATTACCAGATGTCGGGCAATCAGCCCCAGCATTTT. Residues: CASSQDYQMSGNQPQHF.

The V call is TRBV11-2, the J call TRBJ1-5; D remains unclear. V was clipped by 0 bases and J by 11 bases, with 14 bases between them. This CDR3 comprises 14 residues. Germline values: CDR1 SGHAT, CDR2 FQNNGV. For the CDR3, the DNA is TGTGCCAGCAGCTTAGATCTGGGCAGCAAGGCCCAGCATTTT. Translation gives CASSLDLGSKAQHF.

This clonotype was recorded a few times. The chain links TRBV7-3 to TRBJ2-2; D is unclear. V dropped 2 bases and J dropped 0 bases, with 4 bases sitting between them. The CDR3 contains 14 residues. Germline V gives CDR1 SGHTA, CDR2 FQGTGA. CDR3 residues: CASSLQPNTGELFF. The CDR3 coding sequence is TGTGCCAGCAGCTTACAACCGAACACCGGGGAGCTGTTTTTT.